The entry below describes one T cell receptor beta chain. In germline, CDR1 is LGHDT, CDR2 YNNKEL (reference sequence). Trimming took 3 bases from V and 6 from J, leaving 9 bases between them. The CDR3 is made up of 14 amino acids. This sample is part of a study of blood T cell repertoires in COVID-19. Across the whole study: From the United States, Italy and Spain came samples of acute and convalescent COVID-19. T cells, B-cell-depleted T cells, or PBMCs supplied cDNA or gDNA.

Data came from immunoSEQ multiplex PCR; TCRdb stores just in-frame clones and leaves some out. The sample includes around 180,000 clones, around 81% of them seen just once. The sequencing input was peripheral blood. The chain has TRBV3-1 (or the pseudogene TRBV3-2) and TRBJ1-6; D is unresolved. The sequence was collected from a woman of 80 years or more with COVID-19, enrolled during active disease. The CDR3 reads CASSQRSGNSPLHF. CDR3 DNA: TGTGCCAGCAGCCAGAGGTCGGGTAATTCACCCCTCCACTTT.